Only a few counts were recorded for the clone carrying this T cell receptor (beta chain). The antigen is unknown. The data originate from a study of blood T cells in healthy people across ages. Broader study findings: The recorded TCR beta diversity per million T cells decreased in a roughly linear manner with age. Conclusively comparing naive with antigen-experienced cells was impossible with unsorted PBMCs.

Drawn from each donor were 8.5 to 10 milliliters of peripheral blood. Next came a second PCR, run for about 7 to 11 cycles, which used a sample-barcoded 5' primer along with a J-beta primer mix. Each CDR3 protein is one row after TCRdb ran MiXCR on the 5' RACE reads. Of about 1,500,000 distinct CDR3 sequences in the sample, approximately 38% were seen once. The receptor was derived from a woman between 18 and 29 years old in good health. The specimen was blood.

CDR3 loop: CASSIQQGISYEQYF. The CDR3 DNA reads as TGTGCCAGCAGTATCCAACAGGGAATCTCCTACGAGCAGTACTTC. The chain combines TRBV27 with TRBJ2-7; a possible D gene is TRBD1 (6 bases). Looked up from germline, CDR1 is MNHEY and CDR2 is SMNVEV (reference sequence). This CDR3 region has 15 residues. V lost 5 bases, J lost 0 bases, and 14 bases lay in between.